Included here is one TCR beta chain sequence, with context. The data belong to a study of T cells in Graves' hyperthyroidism and ophthalmopathy. The source material, RNA transcripts, was used to amplify TCR beta CDR3 regions. Carried out on the TCR CDR3, a first-round RT-PCR used the HTBI primer set. TCRdb redid the calling of the multiplex PCR reads with MiXCR, one entry per CDR3 protein. The repertoire holds around 360,000 distinct CDR3 sequences, with approximately 14% as singletons. The CDR3 is 15 residues long. The V end lost 5 bases, the J end lost 0 bases, and 12 bases lay between the germline ends. Germline CDR1 and CDR2: SGHAT and FQNNGV.

The TCR was taken from an older woman with Graves' ophthalmopathy. The chain carries TRBV11-2 and TRBJ2-3; D tentatively reads TRBD1 or TRBD2 (5 bases each). Sample: blood. The CDR3 sequence: CASSLGAPSTDTQYF. The CDR3 coding sequence is TGTGCCAGCAGCCTCGGGGCCCCTAGCACAGATACGCAGTATTTT.